These 30 T cell receptor beta chains came from one sample sequenced in a study of cytomegalovirus exposure and HLA in healthy donors. Some clones are missing from TCRdb's copy, which holds only in-frame ones; the method was immunoSEQ multiplex PCR. In the table there are tens of thousands of clones, 91% of which are singletons. Sequencing was performed on PBMCs. The receptors come from a man aged 18 to 30 in good health and CMV-seronegative.

This chain connects TRBV25-1 to TRBJ1-1; 10 bases agree with TRBD1. The junction had 6 bases not matched to a gene; V was cut back by 4 bases and J by 4 bases. Germline CDR1 MGHDK, CDR2 SYGVNS. The CDR3 loop spans 15 amino acids. Written as DNA, the CDR3 is TGTGCCAGCAGTGCATGGGACAGGGGAGCCACTGAAGCTTTCTTT. Translated: CASSAWDRGATEAFF.

This chain connects TRBV28 to TRBJ2-2, with D perhaps TRBD1 (5 bases). V lost 6 bases to trimming and J lost 7 bases, with 12 bases between them. CDR1 is MDHEN, CDR2 SYDVKM, per germline. The CDR3 spans 13 residues. The CDR3 here is CASSSRVFGELFF. The CDR3 DNA sequence: TGTGCCAGCAGCTCCAGGGTATTCGGGGAGCTGTTTTTT.

Turning to this clone: A junction boundary mismatches the germline segment, possibly from a read error. The chain joins TRBV7-7 to TRBJ2-1, with 9 bases identical to TRBD2. The germline V gene has CDR1 SSHAT and CDR2 FNYEAQ (reference sequence). The CDR3 runs 13 residues. The CDR3 loop reads CASSLATSGEQFF. The CDR3 DNA reads TGTGCTAGCAGCTTAGCGACTAGCGGTGAGCAGTTCTTC.

The chain carries TRBV6-1 and TRBJ2-1, with 10 positions matching TRBD1. The CDR3 runs to 15 residues. Germline-derived CDR1 and CDR2 are MNHNS and SASEGT. With 3 bases clipped from V and 7 bases from J, the junction kept 6 bases outside the gene matches. DNA for the CDR3: TGTGCCAGCAGTGAGGGGGGACAGGGGTCTAATGAGCAGTTCTTC. Amino acids: CASSEGGQGSNEQFF.

This chain uses TRBV19 with TRBJ1-4; the D is unclear. This CDR3 spans 14 amino acids. V lost 2 bases and J lost 5, with 9 bases in between. Looked up from germline, CDR1 is LNHDA and CDR2 is SQIVND (reference sequence). The CDR3 here is CASSINSKNEKLFF. The DNA of the CDR3 is TGTGCCAGTAGTATAAACTCCAAGAATGAAAAACTGTTTTTT.

As regards this clone: The same CDR3 is also encoded by other DNA sequences in this sample. V and J are TRBV6-5 and TRBJ2-7, with D possibly TRBD2 on 6 matching bases. Trimming shortened V by 9 bases and J by 2 bases, and 14 bases separated the two germline ends. Germline values: CDR1 MNHEY, CDR2 SVGAGI. There are 13 residues in the CDR3. The CDR3 protein is CASTGTAPYEQYF. In DNA form, the CDR3 reads TGTGCCAGTACCGGGACTGCCCCCTACGAGCAGTACTTC.

The J gene is TRBJ2-2, the V gene TRBV18; 9 nucleotides line up with TRBD1. Germline CDR1 KGHSH, CDR2 LQKENI. The CDR3 sequence is 16 residues long. Unmatched junction bases numbered 8, after V lost 5 bases and J lost 4 bases. The chain's CDR3 is CASSSETGGRTGELFF. CDR3 coding DNA: TGTGCCAGCTCATCAGAGACAGGGGGACGCACCGGGGAGCTGTTTTTT. The whole variable domain, filled in from reference TRBV18 and TRBJ2-2, reads NAGVMQNPRHLVRRRGQEARLRCSPMKGHSHVYWYRQLPEEGLKFMVYLQKENIIDESGMPKERFSAEFPKEGPSILRIQQVVRGDSAAYFCASSSETGGRTGELFFGEGSRLTVL.

This clone has just a few counts. V usage is TRBV27 and J usage is TRBJ2-1; D gene ambiguous. Per the germline V gene, CDR1 is MNHEY and CDR2 is SMNVEV (reference sequence). The V gene lost 4 bases and the J gene lost 15 bases, with 22 bases spanning the gap. CDR3 size: 14 residues. In nucleotides, the CDR3 is TGTGCCAGCAGTTACACGACCGAGACTCCCCCGGGGTTCTTC. The encoded protein is CASSYTTETPPGFF.

CDR3 region: CASSYLAGPRYEQYF. CDR3 in DNA: TGTGCCAGCAGTTACTTAGCAGGGCCTCGGTACGAGCAGTACTTC. V gene TRBV6-5 combines with J gene TRBJ2-7, with TRBD1 as a possible D gene (5 bases). From germline, CDR1 is MNHEY and CDR2 SVGAGI. V was trimmed by 1 base and J by 4 bases, leaving 14 bases between them. CDR3 size: 15 residues.

The V call is TRBV7-2, the J call TRBJ1-1; 11 nucleotides agree with TRBD1. Germline CDR1 SGHTA, CDR2 FQGNSA. This CDR3 is 17 amino acids long. V lost 1 base and J lost 5; bases outside the gene matches: 9. CDR3 protein: CASSLGEGDRGFTEAFF. The CDR3 DNA sequence: TGTGCCAGCAGCTTAGGGGAGGGGGACAGGGGGTTTACTGAAGCTTTCTTT.

The chain links TRBV30 to TRBJ1-4; D is uncertain. Germline CDR1 is GTSNPN and CDR2 is SVGIG (reference sequence). The CDR3 length is 12 residues. Trimming removed 4 bases at V and 7 bases at J, with 10 bases between. The CDR3: CAWNSAGEKLFF. The CDR3 DNA reads TGTGCCTGGAATTCTGCGGGTGAAAAACTGTTTTTT.

V and J are TRBV6-4 and TRBJ2-2, with 10 bases fitting TRBD2. The CDR3 extends over 17 amino acids. CDR1 is MRHNA and CDR2 is SNTAGT in the germline V gene. Losses at the gene ends were 0 bases for V and 7 bases for J; bases not matched to a gene: 8. CDR3 nucleotides: TGTGCCAGCAGTGACTCGATCCAGCGGGAGGGTCACGGGGAGCTGTTTTTT. Its translation is CASSDSIQREGHGELFF.

This clone was seen only once. The rearrangement uses TRBV7-9 and TRBJ2-3; possibly TRBD2 for D (5 bases). Trimming removed 10 bases from V and 0 bases from J, with 17 bases in between. Germline CDR1 reads SEHNR; CDR2 reads FQNEAQ (reference sequence). The CDR3 loop spans 15 amino acids. CDR3 region: CATRRSGPSTDTQYF. The CDR3 bases are TGTGCCACCCGGCGGAGCGGCCCTAGCACAGATACGCAGTATTTT.

This clone was seen a single time. The CDR3, as DNA: TGTGCCAGCAGTTTATGGGGGCCCCCCTACGAGCAGTACTTC. Encoded protein: CASSLWGPPYEQYF. The chain joins TRBV28 to TRBJ2-7; TRBD1 is a possible D gene (5 bases). The germline V gene has CDR1 MDHEN and CDR2 SYDVKM. This CDR3 region has 14 residues. The V and J ends lost 0 bases and 2 bases respectively, with 8 bases between them.

The V gene is TRBV19, the J gene TRBJ2-1; 16 positions agree with TRBD2. CDR3 length: 17 residues. With V trimmed by 4 bases and J by 7 bases, 7 bases remained unmatched. Germline CDR1 is LNHDA and CDR2 is SQIVND (reference sequence). CDR3 residues: CASSTGTSGRAWNEQFF. In nucleotides, the CDR3 is TGTGCCAGTAGTACAGGGACTAGCGGGAGGGCTTGGAATGAGCAGTTCTTC.

The CDR3 nucleotides are TGTGCCAGCAGCCAAGATTTAGCGGGGGGGATCAATGAGCAGTTCTTC. This translates into CASSQDLAGGINEQFF. V usage is TRBV4-2 and J usage is TRBJ2-1; 11 bases agree with TRBD2. In germline, CDR1 is LGHNA, CDR2 YNFKEQ. This CDR3 has 16 amino acids. V gave up 0 bases and J gave up 6 bases; unmatched junction bases: 4.

V is TRBV19 and J is TRBJ2-7; a possible D gene is TRBD1 (5 bases). Trimming removed 3 bases at V and 6 bases at J, with 12 bases between. The CDR3 totals 13 residues. Germline CDR1 and CDR2: LNHDA and SQIVND (reference sequence). CDR3 in DNA: TGTGCCAGTAGTATTACCAGGGTGGGCGAGCAGTACTTC. It yields the protein CASSITRVGEQYF.

This clone occurred a few times. The chain is built from TRBV27 and TRBJ2-7; D is possibly TRBD1 (6 bases). The CDR3 runs to 13 residues. Germline V gene data show CDR1 as MNHEY and CDR2 as SMNVEV (reference sequence). V was clipped by 4 bases and J by 4 bases, with 11 bases between them. CDR3 residues: CASSSFQGYEQYF. CDR3 nucleotide sequence: TGTGCCAGCAGTTCATTCCAGGGGTACGAGCAGTACTTC.

CDR3 sequence reads: CASSGGRGGAPAYEQYF. CDR3 nucleotides: TGTGCCAGCTCAGGGGGCAGGGGTGGAGCCCCTGCCTACGAGCAGTACTTC. The chain is built from TRBV18 and TRBJ2-7, with D maybe TRBD1 (6 bases). The germline V gene has CDR1 KGHSH and CDR2 LQKENI. This CDR3 has 17 residues. Deletions cut 5 bases from V and 2 bases from J, with 22 bases between. Full variable domain (remainder filled in from reference TRBV18 and TRBJ2-7): NAGVMQNPRHLVRRRGQEARLRCSPMKGHSHVYWYRQLPEEGLKFMVYLQKENIIDESGMPKERFSAEFPKEGPSILRIQQVVRGDSAAYFCASSGGRGGAPAYEQYFGPGTRLTVT.

V gene TRBV7-2 combines with J gene TRBJ2-7, with 10 bases identical to TRBD1. Trimming removed 0 bases from V and 7 bases from J; junction bases left unmatched: 0. This CDR3 is built from 13 residues. Germline V gene lookup returns CDR1 SGHTA and CDR2 FQGNSA. The chain's CDR3 is CASSLAGQGEQYF. CDR3 nucleotide sequence: TGTGCCAGCAGCTTAGCGGGACAGGGGGAGCAGTACTTC.

V usage is TRBV5-4 and J usage is TRBJ2-3, with D perhaps TRBD2 (5 bases). Germline V lookup: CDR1 SGHNT, CDR2 YYREEE (reference sequence). The CDR3 covers 13 residues. V was pared by 6 bases and J by 4 bases, with 12 bases between. Here the CDR3 reads CASKRAGADTQYF. The CDR3, as DNA: TGTGCCAGCAAGAGGGCCGGAGCAGATACGCAGTATTTT. Full variable domain (outside the CDR3, taken from reference TRBV5-4 and TRBJ2-3): ETGVTQSPTHLIKTRGQQVTLRCSSQSGHNTVSWYQQALGQGPQFIFQYYREEENGRGNFPPRFSGLQFPNYSSELNVNALELDDSALYLCASKRAGADTQYFGPGTRLTVL.

The sample holds a few counts of this clone. The V call is TRBV19, the J call TRBJ1-1; no definite D call. The CDR3 totals 13 residues. Looked up from germline, CDR1 is LNHDA and CDR2 is SQIVND (reference sequence). V lost 6 bases to trimming and J lost 4 bases, with 12 bases between them. The chain's CDR3 is CASSNMWSTEAFF. For the CDR3, the DNA is TGTGCCAGTAGCAATATGTGGAGCACTGAAGCTTTCTTT.

The CDR3 coding sequence is TGTGCCAGCAGCTTAGCAGGGCAGGGTCGAAGTAACTATGGCTACACCTTC. Its translation: CASSLAGQGRSNYGYTF. The chain recombines TRBV7-9 with TRBJ1-2; D might be TRBD1 (5 bases). The V gene lost 0 bases and the J gene lost 1 base, with 15 bases spanning the gap. Germline assignment: CDR1 SEHNR and CDR2 FQNEAQ (reference sequence). CDR3 length: 17 amino acids.

The chain is built from TRBV5-6 and TRBJ2-4; a possible D gene is TRBD1 (6 bases). Germline lookup yields CDR1 SGHDT and CDR2 YYEEEE. CDR3 length: 13 amino acids. V lost 6 bases, J lost 7 bases, and 14 bases lay in between. In DNA form, the CDR3 reads TGTGCCAGCATCCAGACAGGAACTAACATTCAGTACTTC. Translated, it gives CASIQTGTNIQYF. The variable domain in full, with the rest retrieved from reference TRBV5-6 and TRBJ2-4, is DAGVTQSPTHLIKTRGQQVTLRCSPKSGHDTVSWYQQALGQGPQFIFQYYEEEERQRGNFPDRFSGHQFPNYSSELNVNALLLGDSALYLCASIQTGTNIQYFGAGTRLSVL.

This rearrangement joins TRBV27 to TRBJ1-4; 7 nucleotides agree with TRBD1. CDR1 and CDR2 from the germline V gene are MNHEY and SMNVEV (reference sequence). This CDR3 region has 16 residues. V gave up 1 base and J gave up 0 bases; unmatched junction bases: 2. CDR3 protein: CASSLYQGATNEKLFF. The CDR3 DNA is TGTGCCAGCAGTTTATACCAGGGGGCAACTAATGAAAAACTGTTTTTT.

This clone was seen a single time. The chain has TRBV14 and TRBJ2-7; weak D call: TRBD1 (5 bases). In germline, CDR1 is SGHDN, CDR2 FVKESK. The V gene lost 2 bases and the J gene lost 0 bases, with 11 bases spanning the gap. The CDR3 runs to 15 residues. CDR3 loop: CASSQYRSSSYEQYF. In DNA form, the CDR3 reads TGTGCCAGCAGCCAATACAGGTCGAGCTCCTACGAGCAGTACTTC.

CDR3 nucleotides: TGTGCCAGTAGTATTGGGACAGGGGGACACGAGCAGTACTTC. It specifies CASSIGTGGHEQYF. The V and J genes are TRBV19 and TRBJ2-7, with 11 bases lining up with TRBD1. The V segment lost 3 bases and the J segment 5 bases; nucleotides outside the gene matches: 3. Per germline, CDR1 LNHDA and CDR2 SQIVND (reference sequence). There are 14 residues in the CDR3.

J is TRBJ1-2 and V is TRBV4-1, with D tentatively TRBD1 (5 bases). The ends were cut back, 0 bases at V and 2 bases at J, with 13 bases in the middle. CDR1 and CDR2 (germline): MGHRA, YSYEKL. This CDR3 contains 16 residues. The CDR3 region is CASSQEAGLQNYGYTF. The CDR3 region has the DNA TGCGCCAGCAGCCAAGAAGCAGGGTTACAAAACTATGGCTACACCTTC.

The genes are TRBV11-3 and TRBJ2-7; 7 nucleotides line up with TRBD1. Trimming at V came to 4 bases and at J to 1 base, leaving 4 bases not matched to a gene. CDR3 length: 14 residues. Germline values: CDR1 SGHNT, CDR2 YENEEA. CDR3 DNA sequence: TGTGCCAGCAGCTACAGGACAGGTTCCTACGAGCAGTACTTC. It is translated as CASSYRTGSYEQYF.

This clone was observed a few times. V usage is TRBV28 and J usage is TRBJ1-2; D possibly corresponds to TRBD1 (5 bases). The CDR3 is 13 residues long. CDR1 MDHEN and CDR2 SYDVKM come from the germline V gene. V was shortened by 5 bases and J by 8 bases, with 15 bases between the two germline ends. CDR3 loop: CASSTTAGLGYTF. CDR3 nucleotide sequence: TGTGCCAGCAGTACTACAGCAGGGTTGGGCTACACCTTC.